The clone carrying this T cell receptor (beta chain) was detected once. Measured with immunoSEQ multiplex PCR; TCRdb has only the in-frame clones, and not every one. The sample lists approximately 90,000 clones; roughly 96% were seen once. This record comes from a study of technical replicates of blood from a handful of donors. The sequencing sample was made of T cells isolated from PBMCs. This receptor was obtained from a human donor in good health.

CDR3 protein: CASSLVAGYNEQFF. CDR3 DNA sequence: TGCGCCAGCAGCTTGGTTGCAGGTTACAATGAGCAGTTCTTC. The V call is TRBV5-1, the J call TRBJ2-1; no definite D call. The CDR3 runs 14 residues. V lost 0 bases, J lost 4 bases, and 8 bases lay in between. The germline gives CDR1 SGHRS, CDR2 YFSETQ.